These 14 T cell receptor beta chains were all obtained from the same sample, sequenced in a study of T cells after yellow fever vaccination. TCRdb used MiXCR to reprocess the 5' RACE reads, holding one entry per CDR3 protein. The table includes around 310,000 distinct CDR3 sequences, 8.5% to 10% detected once. The sample was PBMCs, taken on the day of the first yellow fever vaccination. These receptors originate from a man aged 18 to 35 who received the YFV17D yellow fever vaccine.

This clonotype was picked up many times. The chain joins TRBV5-1 to TRBJ2-6; D is unresolved. The germline CDR1 and CDR2 sequences are SGHRS and YFSETQ. Trimming removed 0 bases at V and 0 bases at J, with 7 bases between. This CDR3 has 16 amino acids. The CDR3 reads CASSLGPLSGANVLTF. The CDR3 DNA follows: TGCGCCAGCAGCTTGGGACCCCTCTCTGGGGCCAACGTCCTGACTTTC.

This clonotype has more than one count but fewer than ten. The rearrangement joins TRBV5-1 to TRBJ1-4, with 11 bases lining up with TRBD1. CDR1 and CDR2 (germline): SGHRS, YFSETQ. J lost 0 bases, V lost 4 bases, and 11 bases had no gene match. This CDR3 is 19 amino acids long. The CDR3 bases are TGCGCCAGCAGCAAGCCATCCGGGACAGGGGGGACAACTAATGAAAAACTGTTTTTT. Protein sequence: CASSKPSGTGGTTNEKLFF.

The chain carries TRBV5-1 and TRBJ2-5; D not resolved. Trimming took 0 bases from V and 7 from J, leaving 4 bases between them. Germline values: CDR1 SGHRS, CDR2 YFSETQ. The CDR3 sequence is 11 residues long. The CDR3 protein is CASSLETTQYF. The CDR3 DNA is TGCGCCAGCAGCTTGGAAACGACCCAGTACTTC.

The sample holds a few counts of this clonotype. The CDR3 sequence: CASSYQGNSNQPQHF. CDR3 DNA sequence: TGTGCCAGCAGTTACCAAGGGAATAGCAATCAGCCCCAGCATTTT. V is TRBV6-5 and J is TRBJ1-5; D call uncertain. CDR1 is MNHEY, CDR2 SVGAGI, per germline. V shed 2 bases and J shed 0 bases, with 8 bases lying between them. The CDR3 covers 15 residues.

The V and J genes are TRBV5-4 and TRBJ2-3, with 9 nucleotides matching TRBD2. Trimming at V came to 0 bases and at J to 0 bases, leaving 11 bases not matched to a gene. Germline-derived CDR1 and CDR2 are SGHNT and YYREEE (reference sequence). This CDR3 is built from 19 residues. CDR3 in DNA: TGTGCCAGCAGCTTGGGTGTGACTAGCGGCAACCCTAGCACAGATACGCAGTATTTT. Translation: CASSLGVTSGNPSTDTQYF.

Many counts were recorded for this clonotype. This sequence joins TRBV18 and TRBJ1-1; D ambiguous. In germline, CDR1 is KGHSH, CDR2 LQKENI. V was trimmed by 2 bases and J by 0 bases, leaving 10 bases between them. This CDR3 contains 15 residues. For the CDR3, the DNA is TGTGCCAGCTCACCAAGGAGACAAGTGAACACTGAAGCTTTCTTT. It encodes CASSPRRQVNTEAFF.

This clonotype was detected only a few times. The chain joins TRBV11-2 to TRBJ2-2; D is perhaps TRBD2 (6 bases). CDR3 length: 16 residues. Trimming removed 6 bases at V and 2 bases at J, with 16 bases between. CDR1 SGHAT and CDR2 FQNNGV come from the germline V gene. This chain's CDR3 is CASRPRRGSNTGELFF. In nucleotides, the CDR3 is TGTGCCAGCAGACCCCGACGGGGGTCAAACACCGGGGAGCTGTTTTTT.

This clonotype has only a few counts. The chain couples TRBV4-3 to TRBJ1-2; maybe TRBD1 (6 bases). From germline, CDR1 is LGHNA and CDR2 YSLEER. The CDR3 sequence is 13 residues long. V was trimmed by 3 bases and J by 7 bases, leaving 12 bases between them. DNA for the CDR3: TGCGCCAGCAGCCAGGGAGGGGGGCTTGGCTACACCTTC. This sequence encodes CASSQGGGLGYTF.

V and J are TRBV12-3 or TRBV12-4 and TRBJ2-7, with D perhaps being TRBD1 or TRBD2 (6 bases each). The V end lost 6 bases, the J end lost 6 bases, and 9 bases lay between the germline ends. CDR3 length: 11 residues. The CDR3 DNA follows: TGTGCCAGCAGAAGGGGGGCCGAGCAGTACTTC. Its translation is CASRRGAEQYF.

The sample holds a few counts of this clonotype. This chain connects TRBV6-2 or TRBV6-3 to TRBJ2-5; TRBD2 is a possible D gene (6 bases). The CDR3 runs to 16 residues. The germline gives CDR1 MNHEY, CDR2 SVGEGT. Trimming pared 2 bases from V and 5 bases from J, leaving 18 bases between. CDR3 loop: CASSYLPSEGRETQYF. The CDR3 DNA is TGTGCCAGCAGTTACCTCCCATCGGAGGGGCGTGAGACCCAGTACTTC.

This clonotype showed up many times. In DNA form, the CDR3 reads TGTGCCACCAGTGATTCCGGGAGAGGCTACAATGAGCAGTTCTTC. Translation: CATSDSGRGYNEQFF. V gene TRBV24-1 combines with J gene TRBJ2-1; D possibly corresponds to TRBD2 (6 bases). The CDR3 spans 15 residues. Deletions cut 2 bases from V and 3 bases from J, with 10 bases between. Per germline, CDR1 KGHDR and CDR2 SFDVKD.

This clonotype was picked up a small number of times. The gene calls are TRBV12-3 or TRBV12-4 and TRBJ2-2; 8 bases are shared with TRBD2. The ends lost 6 bases at V and 0 bases at J; junction bases unmatched: 3. CDR3 length: 15 residues. The CDR3 region is CASSRGLANTGELFF. The CDR3 nucleotides are TGTGCCAGCAGCCGGGGACTAGCGAACACCGGGGAGCTGTTTTTT.

In its sample, this clonotype was seen a few times. The chain links TRBV4-1 to TRBJ2-3, with D maybe TRBD2 (5 bases). Per the germline V gene, CDR1 is MGHRA and CDR2 is YSYEKL. Trimming stripped 0 bases from V and 0 bases from J, with 16 bases between. This CDR3 spans 18 amino acids. CDR3 amino acids: CASSQDPARVDSTDTQYF. The CDR3 region has the DNA TGCGCCAGCAGCCAAGACCCAGCGAGGGTGGATAGCACAGATACGCAGTATTTT.

The genes are TRBV7-9 and TRBJ1-6; D gene uncertain. Germline V gene sequence: CDR1 SEHNR, CDR2 FQNEAQ (reference sequence). V was pared by 5 bases and J by 15 bases, with 17 bases between. The length of the CDR3 is 13 residues. CDR3 loop: CASSIRNGDFLHF. The CDR3 bases are TGTGCCAGCAGCATCCGGAACGGTGATTTCCTCCACTTT. The whole variable domain, remainder taken from reference TRBV7-9 and TRBJ1-6, is DTGVSQNPRHKITKRGQNVTFRCDPISEHNRLYWYRQTLGQGPEFLTYFQNEAQLEKSRLLSDRFSAERPKGSFSTLEIQRTEQGDSAMYLCASSIRNGDFLHFGNGTRLTVT.